The clone carrying this TCR beta chain was observed at least ten times. Its antigen is undetermined. The source of the sample is a study of breast tumors, draining lymph nodes, adjacent tissues. Study conclusions and caveats: Tumor repertoires ranked between lymph nodes and nontumor tissue in diversity, with V and J gene preferences.

The lymph nodes were axillary draining lymph nodes from breast cancer patients. Using its own MiXCR run on the multiplex PCR reads, TCRdb lists one record per CDR3 protein. This repertoire shows fewer than 200,000 distinct CDR3 sequences, around 33% found once; its top ten account for roughly 3.8%. The specimen was axillary lymph node tissue. This sequence was found in a female donor with breast cancer. Some clones in this sample may be carry-over from other donors' samples.

Written as DNA, the CDR3 is TGTGCCAGTACTGGAAGCTCCTACAATGAGCAGTTCTTC. It specifies CASTGSSYNEQFF. This sequence joins TRBV6-2 or TRBV6-3 and TRBJ2-1, with D hard to call. With 9 bases removed from V and 0 bases from J, the gap between germline ends came to 9 bases. Per germline, CDR1 MNHEY and CDR2 SVGEGT. The CDR3 has 13 amino acids.